This T cell receptor beta chain is drawn from a study of T cell repertoires in cytomegalovirus infection. Study-wide context: A matching HLA type, together with CMV infection, was signaled by public TCR beta signatures.

Per germline, CDR1 SGHTA and CDR2 FQGNSA. There are 15 residues in the CDR3. Trimming removed 3 bases from V and 0 bases from J, with 9 bases in between. Study outcomes and limitations: Carriers of CMV and the relevant HLA type were discriminated by public TCR beta frequency. Ex vivo responses were dominated by HLA-C-restricted CMV-specific TCR beta clonotypes.

This clonotype came up many times. Its antigen remains unknown. Using its own MiXCR run on the reads, TCRdb lists one record per CDR3 protein. The sample shows some 700,000 distinct CDR3 sequences, 35% to 45% of them seen only once. The genes are TRBV7-2 and TRBJ1-3, with D hard to call. The sequenced sample consisted of PBMCs. This TCR was recovered from a human donor in good health (CMV status not recorded). Some clones in this sample may be carry-over from other donors' samples. The CDR3 DNA is TGTGCCAGCAGCTTTTTGGGGTCCTCTGGAAACACCATATATTTT. It specifies CASSFLGSSGNTIYF.